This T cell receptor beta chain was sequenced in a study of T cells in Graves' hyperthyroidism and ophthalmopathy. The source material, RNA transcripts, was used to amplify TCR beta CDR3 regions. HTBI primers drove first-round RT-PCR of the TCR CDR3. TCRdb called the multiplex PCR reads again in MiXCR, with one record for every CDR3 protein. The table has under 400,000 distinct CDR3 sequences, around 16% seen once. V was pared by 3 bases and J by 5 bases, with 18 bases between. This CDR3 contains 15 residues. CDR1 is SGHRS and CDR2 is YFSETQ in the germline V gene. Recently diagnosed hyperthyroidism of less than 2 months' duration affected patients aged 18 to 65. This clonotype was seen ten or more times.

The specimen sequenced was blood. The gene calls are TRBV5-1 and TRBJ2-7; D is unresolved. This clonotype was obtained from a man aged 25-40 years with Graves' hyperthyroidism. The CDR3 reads CASSSLPHGKNEQYF. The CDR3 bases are TGCGCCAGCAGCTCTTTACCGCATGGCAAGAACGAGCAGTACTTC.